This paragraph reports one T cell receptor (beta chain). This specimen comes from a study of technical replicates of blood from a handful of donors. CDR3 size: 17 residues. Germline V gene lookup returns CDR1 ENHRY and CDR2 SYGVKD. The V gene end was trimmed by 0 bases and the J gene end by 6 bases; junction bases not matched to a gene: 10. The assay was immunoSEQ multiplex PCR, and TCRdb's table has in-frame clones only and misses some. The sample records about 68,000 clones, 95% to 98% being singletons. The receptor comes from a human donor in good health. The chain joins TRBV10-3 to TRBJ2-2; 7 positions agree with TRBD2. The sequenced sample was T cells isolated from PBMCs. The DNA for the CDR3 is TGTGCCATCAGTGAGTCGGAAGGGCGGGAGTTAGCCGGGGAGCTGTTTTTT. Its translation is CAISESEGRELAGELFF.